A single sample is the source of the 20 T cell receptor beta chains below, sequenced in a study of blood T cell repertoires in COVID-19. Some clones are missing from TCRdb's copy, which holds only in-frame ones; the method was immunoSEQ multiplex PCR. The sample includes approximately 250,000 clones, 75% to 90% of them seen just once. Specimen: peripheral blood. All receptors derive from a woman in her 70s with COVID-19, enrolled during active disease.

This chain links TRBV24-1 with TRBJ2-7; 12 bases fit TRBD1. The V gene's germline CDR1 is KGHDR and CDR2 SFDVKD. The V segment lost 9 bases and the J segment 6 bases; nucleotides outside the gene matches: 2. The CDR3 spans 12 residues. The CDR3 DNA is TGTGCCACCGGGACAGGGGGCTTCGAGCAGTACTTC. Translation gives CATGTGGFEQYF.

This rearrangement joins TRBV5-5 to TRBJ1-5; D remains unclear. The CDR3 sequence is 14 residues long. Germline CDR1 is SGHKS and CDR2 is YYEKEE (reference sequence). Trimming took 3 bases from V and 6 from J, leaving 13 bases between them. The CDR3 loop reads CASSSTTGFQPQHF. The CDR3 DNA reads TGTGCCAGCAGCTCCACCACGGGGTTTCAGCCCCAGCATTTT.

V and J are TRBV19 and TRBJ1-5; tentative D call: TRBD1 (5 bases). The CDR3 spans 12 residues. The V and J ends lost 8 bases and 3 bases respectively, with 8 bases between them. Germline-derived CDR1 and CDR2 are LNHDA and SQIVND (reference sequence). The CDR3 bases are TGTGCCAGTTCGACAGACAATCAGCCCCAGCATTTT. It specifies CASSTDNQPQHF.

The rearrangement links TRBV19 to TRBJ2-7, with D perhaps matching TRBD1 (6 bases). Germline loops: CDR1 LNHDA, CDR2 SQIVND (reference sequence). Trimming shortened V by 4 bases and J by 9 bases, and 13 bases separated the two germline ends. The CDR3 covers 12 residues. The CDR3 nucleotides read TGTGCCAGTAGTAATCACAGGGATATGCAGTACTTC. Protein sequence: CASSNHRDMQYF.

The count of this clone is one. V gene TRBV28 combines with J gene TRBJ1-5; 9 positions agree with TRBD1. Germline V gene lookup returns CDR1 MDHEN and CDR2 SYDVKM. J gave up 2 bases and V 6 bases, and 5 bases lay outside the gene matches. CDR3 length: 15 amino acids. The CDR3 DNA reads TGTGCCAGCAGCAAACAGGGGGCCGGCAATCAGCCCCAGCATTTT. Translating it yields CASSKQGAGNQPQHF.

This chain connects TRBV11-3 to TRBJ1-1; D gene unclear. V was trimmed by 4 bases and J by 3 bases, leaving 9 bases between them. Germline CDR1 reads SGHNT; CDR2 reads YENEEA. This CDR3 is built from 13 residues. CDR3 region: CASSSTVYTEAFF. CDR3 bases: TGTGCCAGCAGCTCTACAGTATACACTGAAGCTTTCTTT.

This clone showed up just once. The chain uses TRBV30 and TRBJ1-2; no clear D. This CDR3 region has 13 residues. CDR1 and CDR2 (germline): GTSNPN, SVGIG (reference sequence). Trimming took off 3 bases at V and 6 bases at J, with 14 bases between the two ends. CDR3 nucleotides: TGTGCCTGGAGCCGGGATGGCGGGGATGGCTACACCTTC. This codes for CAWSRDGGDGYTF.

This clone has a single count. The rearrangement joins TRBV4-1 to TRBJ1-1; D unclear. The germline V gene encodes CDR1 MGHRA and CDR2 YSYEKL. The ends were cut back, 0 bases at V and 1 base at J, with 15 bases in the middle. The CDR3 is 17 amino acids. The CDR3 nucleotides are TGCGCCAGCAGCCAAGAAATGGCGGGTGGCAGGAACACTGAAGCTTTCTTT. Protein sequence: CASSQEMAGGRNTEAFF.

V is TRBV4-1 and J is TRBJ1-2; no clear D. In germline, CDR1 is MGHRA, CDR2 YSYEKL. This CDR3 has 16 amino acids. V was pared by 7 bases and J by 2 bases, with 20 bases between. The CDR3 sequence: CASTPRNLHGNYGYTF. In DNA, the CDR3 is TGCGCCAGCACCCCAAGAAATTTACACGGGAACTATGGCTACACCTTC.

The rearrangement links TRBV24-1 to TRBJ2-7; the D gene is possibly TRBD2 (6 bases). The germline gives CDR1 KGHDR, CDR2 SFDVKD. The CDR3 is 16 residues long. V lost 3 bases and J lost 3, with 17 bases in between. Here the CDR3 DNA reads TGTGCCACCAGTGATCCGCGGGACGGTGGAGGCTACGAGCAGTACTTC. It yields the protein CATSDPRDGGGYEQYF.

This chain connects TRBV9 to TRBJ1-5, with D uncertain. Trimming removed 0 bases from V and 5 bases from J, with 12 bases in between. This CDR3 has 15 residues. Germline V gene lookup returns CDR1 SGDLS and CDR2 YYNGEE. CDR3 amino acids: CASSVGVEGHQPQHF. CDR3 nucleotide sequence: TGTGCCAGCAGCGTAGGGGTGGAGGGTCATCAGCCCCAGCATTTT.

The V and J genes are TRBV7-2 and TRBJ2-1, with D perhaps matching TRBD2 (6 bases). CDR3 length: 16 residues. Germline CDR1 SGHTA, CDR2 FQGNSA. The V end was cut by 1 base, the J end by 4 bases, with 14 bases between. CDR3 DNA sequence: TGTGCCAGCAGCTTAGGGTCCGGGAGTGCTTACAATGAGCAGTTCTTC. Translating gives CASSLGSGSAYNEQFF.

In this sample, this clone turned up a few times. The V gene is TRBV7-4, the J gene TRBJ1-5; D is ambiguous. The CDR3 is 15 residues long. Germline CDR1 and CDR2: SGHVT and SQSDAQ. V lost 0 bases to trimming and J lost 0 bases, with 6 bases between them. The chain's CDR3 is CASSLARASNQPQHF. The DNA of the CDR3 is TGTGCCAGCAGCTTAGCGCGTGCTAGCAATCAGCCCCAGCATTTT.

The rearrangement uses TRBV7-8 and TRBJ1-3, with D tentatively TRBD1 (5 bases). V was clipped by 0 bases and J by 0 bases, with 15 bases between them. The CDR3 is 18 amino acids. Per germline, CDR1 SGHVS and CDR2 FQNEAQ. The CDR3 region is CASSLAWGRRDSGNTIYF. The CDR3 region has the DNA TGTGCCAGCAGCTTAGCGTGGGGCAGGAGAGACTCTGGAAACACCATATATTTT.

The rearrangement joins TRBV18 to TRBJ2-1; TRBD1 matches 7 bases. V lost 6 bases and J lost 10; bases outside the gene matches: 12. Germline CDR1 is KGHSH and CDR2 is LQKENI. The CDR3 consists of 14 residues. CDR3 protein: CASSPGQTEREQFF. The CDR3 nucleotides read TGTGCCAGCTCCCCGGGACAGACCGAGCGGGAGCAGTTCTTC.

This rearrangement joins TRBV20-1 to TRBJ2-2; D perhaps matches TRBD1 (6 bases). V was shortened by 3 bases and J by 6 bases, with 17 bases between the two germline ends. The germline V gene encodes CDR1 DFQATT and CDR2 SNEGSKA (reference sequence). The CDR3 spans 15 residues. The CDR3 is CSASFFGGTSGELFF. The CDR3 coding sequence is TGCAGTGCTAGTTTTTTTGGGGGCACCTCCGGGGAGCTGTTTTTT.

This chain links TRBV9 with TRBJ2-5; TRBD2 agrees at 11 bases. Looked up from germline, CDR1 is SGDLS and CDR2 is YYNGEE. The CDR3 contains 15 residues. Unmatched junction bases numbered 5, after V lost 3 bases and J lost 4 bases. Written as DNA, the CDR3 is TGTGCCAGCAGCGGATTAGCGGGAGGGGGAGAGACCCAGTACTTC. The encoded protein is CASSGLAGGGETQYF.

Only one count was recorded for this clone. V is TRBV4-1 and J is TRBJ2-3, with D perhaps TRBD2 (5 bases). Trimming removed 4 bases from V and 2 bases from J, with 19 bases in between. CDR1 MGHRA and CDR2 YSYEKL come from the germline V gene. The CDR3 length is 17 residues. This CDR3 reads CASSPNPRDIVTDTQYF. In DNA form, the CDR3 reads TGCGCCAGCAGCCCCAACCCCCGGGATATAGTCACAGATACGCAGTATTTT.

This clone was observed a few times. This sequence joins TRBV28 and TRBJ2-7; TRBD2 matches 14 bases. CDR3 length: 19 amino acids. Germline V CDR1 and CDR2: MDHEN, SYDVKM. Trimming took 4 bases from V and 3 from J; bases not matched to a gene: 14. This chain's CDR3 is CASSSYPLTSGGAYYEQYF. The CDR3 bases are TGTGCCAGCAGTTCCTACCCTTTGACTAGCGGGGGGGCGTACTACGAGCAGTACTTC.

V usage is TRBV19 and J usage is TRBJ1-2, with D perhaps TRBD1 (5 bases). Trimming stripped 3 bases from V and 2 bases from J, with 13 bases between. CDR3 length: 15 amino acids. Germline V gene sequence: CDR1 LNHDA, CDR2 SQIVND (reference sequence). CDR3 sequence: CASSITAGSNYGYTF. The CDR3 bases are TGTGCCAGTAGTATTACGGCAGGGTCGAACTATGGCTACACCTTC. The full variable domain, with the rest looked up from reference TRBV19 and TRBJ1-2, is DGGITQSPKYLFRKEGQNVTLSCEQNLNHDAMYWYRQDPGQGLRLIYYSQIVNDFQKGDIAEGYSVSREKKESFPLTVTSAQKNPTAFYLCASSITAGSNYGYTFGSGTRLTVV.